Reported below is one T cell receptor (beta chain). This entry comes from a study of control samples from healthy donors and cancer patients. V lost 5 bases, J lost 0 bases, and 12 bases lay in between. Germline lookup yields CDR1 SGHRS and CDR2 YFSETQ. This CDR3 comprises 15 residues. The method was immunoSEQ multiplex PCR; TCRdb's version includes in-frame clones alone and lacks a portion of them. The sample shows 70,000 to 85,000 clones, 84% of them seen only once. Sequencing was carried out using PBMCs. The sequence was obtained from a man aged 60 to 75 with head and neck cancer. J is TRBJ2-1 and V is TRBV5-1; no definite D call. CDR3 DNA: TGCGCCAGCAGTTCCTCTCCTAGCTCCTACAATGAGCAGTTCTTC. This sequence encodes CASSSSPSSYNEQFF.